This T cell receptor (beta chain) was sequenced during a study of cytomegalovirus exposure and HLA in healthy donors listed by TCRdb under 2017. Looking at the study overall: The roughly 670 repertoires of the first cohort and the 120 validation repertoires were produced on the same platform, according to a later analysis. The study was designed to test whether signatures of past pathogen exposure could be identified by cataloging public T cell receptors. Besides the first cohort of approximately 670 subjects, a separate validation cohort made up of over a hundred different subjects was used. To predict cytomegalovirus infection status, the study brought together high-throughput TCR immunosequencing, statistical association of individual TCRs with disease status, and machine learning.

This clone appeared a single time. The antigen it recognizes is unknown. Within one base of it there is no much larger clone, and no base qualities were kept. The donors belonged to the validation cohort of about 110 subjects, which was separate from the approximately 700-subject first cohort. CDR1 MGHRA and CDR2 YSYEKL are derived from the germline V gene. V has 3 bases trimmed and J has 5 bases trimmed; junction bases matching no gene number 9. From the cysteine through the phenylalanine, the CDR3 covers 15 amino acids. Solely the CDR3 DNA is kept, with 45 bases framed from the first base. Study-wide conclusions, independent of this receptor: In both the original and validation cohorts, the classifier was reported to diagnose cytomegalovirus status with high specificity and sensitivity. Subsequent analysis determined that TCRs grouped into clusters in the first cohort also showed a tendency toward co-occurrence across the roughly 110 validation repertoires, and approximately 94% of cluster scores exceeded 0. According to the authors, the approach could potentially be generalized to other disease states and immunological phenotypes. The study listed 164 TCR beta chains as associated with cytomegalovirus. In vitro tests confirmed that three of the cytomegalovirus-associated TCR beta chains recognize cytomegalovirus antigens. While some public TCRs were present in many individuals, most TCR sequences turned up only very rarely across donors. A later analysis lacked HLA typing for the validation cohort, so it scored co-occurrence in that cohort across all 120 or so repertoires.

The library relied on the immunoSEQ multiplex PCR assay. The study's processing was this. To diagnose cytomegalovirus status from the catalog of TCR beta chain sequences, a statistical classification framework was built. Here the immuneACCESS table is served through TCRdb, limited to in-frame sequences with V and J called. Missing clones are a known gap in these copies; in checked studies unresolved V genes cover under half, and the rest lacks a known reason. V and J calls and clone size are as listed in that table; D and trimming were resolved from the DNA. The sample table lists about 360,000 clones, about nine tenths of them with a count of one. Jointly, the top ten make up roughly 0.82% of the sample.

Sequencing used PBMCs. The origin of this receptor is a young woman in good health and CMV-seronegative. The chain was built from TRBV4-1 and TRBJ2-7; TRBD1 aligns with 8 central bases. The nucleotide sequence reads TGCGCCAGCAGCCAGAAACAGGGGGTATACCACGAGCAGTACTTC. It translates to CASSQKQGVYHEQYF.